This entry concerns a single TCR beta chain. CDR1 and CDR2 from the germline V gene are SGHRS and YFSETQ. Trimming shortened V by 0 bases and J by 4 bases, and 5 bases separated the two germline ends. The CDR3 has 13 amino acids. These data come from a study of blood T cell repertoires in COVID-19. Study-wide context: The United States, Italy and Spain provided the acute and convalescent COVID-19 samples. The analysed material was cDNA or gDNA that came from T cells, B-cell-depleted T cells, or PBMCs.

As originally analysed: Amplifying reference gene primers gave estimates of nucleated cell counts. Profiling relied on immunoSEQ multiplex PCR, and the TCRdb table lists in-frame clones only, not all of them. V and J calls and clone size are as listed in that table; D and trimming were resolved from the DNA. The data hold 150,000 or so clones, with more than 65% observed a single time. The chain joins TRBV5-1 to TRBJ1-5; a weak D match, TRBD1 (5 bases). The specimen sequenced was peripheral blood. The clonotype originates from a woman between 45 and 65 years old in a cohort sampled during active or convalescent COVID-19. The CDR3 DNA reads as TGCGCCAGCAGCTTGGACAGGAATCAGCCCCAGCATTTT. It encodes CASSLDRNQPQHF.